This section outlines one TCR beta chain sequence together with its context. Its antigen is currently unknown. A multiplex PCR was run with 60 Vbeta primers and 13 Jbeta primers. As processed by the authors: Per a later analysis, the number of unique TCR beta chains was around 80 million, of which 8.5 million to 11 million were shared. Libraries were prepared by immunoSEQ multiplex PCR; TCRdb keeps only in-frame clonotypes and omits some of them. From that table come the V and J calls and clone size; the DNA was used to work out D and trimming. Of approximately 140,000 clones listed, about 77% are singletons. This sample was taken from a study of cytomegalovirus exposure and HLA in healthy donors. The overall study: Researchers previously reported finding some 110 million unique TCR beta sequences from roughly 180 million T cells.

The CDR3 has 15 residues. Trimming took 6 bases from V and 7 from J; bases not matched to a gene: 8. Germline V gives CDR1 LNHDA, CDR2 SQIVND (reference sequence). Study conclusions and caveats: Sequencing probably produced one cluster of sequence variants that were highly shared. Associated with cytomegalovirus, according to the listing, were some 150 TCR beta chains.

The chain uses TRBV19 and TRBJ1-4; TRBD1 matches at 10 bases. The receptor's source is a female donor in good health and CMV-seronegative. The sequencing sample was made of PBMCs. CDR3 in DNA: TGTGCCAGTAGGCCTTCGGGACAGGGGAGTGAAAAACTGTTTTTT. Residues: CASRPSGQGSEKLFF.